The T cell receptor (beta chain) under discussion was sequenced for a study of molecular identifiers for immune sequencing clone quantification. Study in general: The replicates split RNA from approximately 22,000 or 94,000 naive CD8 cells five ways and sequenced four.

Points from the study as a whole: Clones above 20 RNA copies held over 98% of effector molecules, under 1% in naive cells.

With listed TCR primers and previously described methods, bulk TCR libraries were prepared. MiXCR was run by TCRdb on the PCR reads, yielding one entry per CDR3 protein. Here the sample spans roughly 630,000 distinct CDR3 sequences, 25% being singletons. There are many counts of this clonotype. The antigen remains undetermined. Specimen: naive CD8+ T cells from blood, with Jurkat cell RNA spiked in. Subset noted: FACS-sorted CD8+CD4-CCR7+CD45RA+ naive T cells. The receptor's source is a human donor in good health. Some libraries in this study had Jurkat cell RNA spiked in.

The CDR3 loop reads CASSLEPKDTQYF. CDR3 coding DNA: TGCGCCAGCAGCTTGGAGCCCAAAGATACGCAGTATTTT. This sequence joins TRBV5-1 and TRBJ2-3; D is unresolved. V was clipped by 0 bases and J by 5 bases, with 7 bases between them. Germline V gene lookup returns CDR1 SGHRS and CDR2 YFSETQ. The CDR3 sequence is 13 residues long.